These 16 T cell receptor beta chains were all obtained from the same sample, sequenced in a study of Graves' ophthalmopathy and Graves' hyperthyroidism (dated by TCRdb to the late 2010s). The sequencing machine was an Illumina HiSeq 2000. TCR beta CDR3 regions were amplified from RNA transcripts for repertoire sequencing. A first-round RT-PCR used HTBI primers with the Qiagen OneStep RT-PCR kit, followed by a second-round multiplex PCR, size selection and purification. TCRdb redid the processing of the public reads, applying fastp at Q25 and MiXCR, and retained in-frame beta chains. When rows share a CDR3 protein, they turn into one entry using the most common DNA and genes. Recorded for this sample are over a million distinct CDR3 sequences; 35% to 45% of them occurred a single time. The biggest ten clones account for roughly 11% of the sample. Sequencing was carried out using peripheral blood or thyroid tissue (not recorded which). The receptors come from an adult man with Graves' hyperthyroidism.

This clonotype was found many times. J is TRBJ2-7 and V is TRBV24-1, with D perhaps matching TRBD2 (5 bases). The CDR3 extends over 13 amino acids. The V gene's germline CDR1 is KGHDR and CDR2 SFDVKD. V was shortened by 5 bases and J by 4 bases, with 11 bases between the two germline ends. Here the CDR3 DNA reads TGTGCCACCAGTGTGGGTCGGGATTACGAGCAGTACTTC. Translation gives CATSVGRDYEQYF.

The chain recombines TRBV4-3 with TRBJ2-2; no firm D call. Germline CDR1 reads LGHNA; CDR2 reads YSLEER. The ends were cut back, 0 bases at V and 6 bases at J, with 11 bases in the middle. The CDR3 totals 15 residues. CDR3 sequence: CASSQDEGLSGELFF. The CDR3 bases are TGCGCCAGCAGCCAAGATGAAGGCCTCTCCGGGGAGCTGTTTTTT.

The V call is TRBV14, the J call TRBJ1-3; D gene uncertain. Germline CDR1 and CDR2: SGHDN and FVKESK. The CDR3 is 16 amino acids. The germline V and J ends were trimmed by 1 base and 0 bases, with 10 bases remaining between them. The CDR3 nucleotides are TGTGCCAGCAGCCAAGTGGCGGCTGTCTCTGGAAACACCATATATTTT. Its protein product is CASSQVAAVSGNTIYF. Based on the CDR3 plus reference TRBV14 and TRBJ1-3, the full variable domain is EAGVTQFPSHSVIEKGQTVTLRCDPISGHDNLYWYRRVMGKEIKFLLHFVKESKQDESGMPNNRFLAERTGGTYSTLKVQPAELEDSGVYFCASSQVAAVSGNTIYFGEGSWLTVV.

There are a few counts of this clonotype. The junction differs from germline at one of its ends, possibly a read error. The DNA for the CDR3 is TGTGCCAGCAGCTTAAACCGGGACAGGCTCAATCAGCCCCACCATTTT. Translating gives CASSLNRDRLNQPHHF. The rearrangement links TRBV5-5 to TRBJ1-5; 8 bases fit TRBD1. Germline-derived CDR1 and CDR2 are SGHKS and YYEKEE (reference sequence). This CDR3 contains 16 residues.

In its sample, this clonotype was seen many times. The rearrangement uses TRBV2 and TRBJ2-7; D unclear. CDR3 length: 12 amino acids. Germline V gene lookup returns CDR1 SNHLY and CDR2 FYNNEI. The ends were cut back, 8 bases at V and 2 bases at J, with 10 bases in the middle. CDR3 nucleotides: TGTGCCAGCCAGGAGCTCCCCTACGAGCAGTACTTC. Protein sequence: CASQELPYEQYF.

This clonotype was detected ten times or more. The V call is TRBV7-8, the J call TRBJ2-2; D remains ambiguous. Germline V gene data show CDR1 as SGHVS and CDR2 as FQNEAQ. The CDR3 covers 14 residues. Deletions cut 2 bases from V and 4 bases from J, with 8 bases between. CDR3 amino acids: CASSLSWFTGELFF. The CDR3 DNA sequence: TGTGCCAGCAGCTTAAGTTGGTTCACCGGGGAGCTGTTTTTT.

The chain couples TRBV6-6 to TRBJ1-4; D might be TRBD1 (5 bases). Trimming took off 5 bases at V and 6 bases at J, with 10 bases between the two ends. CDR3 length: 13 residues. Germline CDR1 and CDR2: MNHNY and SVGAGI (reference sequence). CDR3 protein: CASSTQGHEKLFF. The CDR3 nucleotides read TGTGCCAGCAGTACGCAGGGACATGAAAAACTGTTTTTT.

This clonotype was picked up many times. The chain employs TRBV7-2 and TRBJ2-7, with a tentative D call TRBD1 (5 bases). V lost 1 base and J lost 9, with 10 bases in between. The germline CDR1 and CDR2 sequences are SGHTA and FQGNSA. The CDR3 is 12 residues long. Here the CDR3 reads CASSLEGVGQYF. The DNA of the CDR3 is TGTGCCAGCAGCTTAGAAGGGGTTGGGCAGTACTTC. Complete variable domain (other parts from reference TRBV7-2 and TRBJ2-7): GAGVSQSPSNKVTEKGKDVELRCDPISGHTALYWYRQSLGQGLEFLIYFQGNSAPDKSGLPSDRFSAERTGGSVSTLTIQRTQQEDSAVYLCASSLEGVGQYFGPGTRLTVT.

For the CDR3, the DNA is TGTGCCAGCAGCTTAGCCAGCGGGGGCCCAACCTACGAGCAGTACTTC. It encodes CASSLASGGPTYEQYF. The rearrangement links TRBV7-2 to TRBJ2-7; 8 bases map to TRBD2. The V segment lost 0 bases and the J segment 2 bases; nucleotides outside the gene matches: 6. Germline CDR1 and CDR2: SGHTA and FQGNSA. The length of the CDR3 is 16 residues.

This clonotype was seen at least ten times. This chain uses TRBV9 with TRBJ1-4; 9 positions match TRBD1. The CDR3 runs 14 residues. Unmatched junction bases numbered 3, after V lost 4 bases and J lost 5 bases. CDR1 is SGDLS, CDR2 YYNGEE, per germline. The DNA of the CDR3 is TGTGCCAGCAGCCGACAGGGGGAGAATGAAAAACTGTTTTTT. Translation: CASSRQGENEKLFF.

Notes on this clonotype: A much more abundant neighbour one base away suggests this may be a read error. V and J are TRBV7-3 and TRBJ2-2; 10 bases match TRBD2. Germline CDR1 is SGHTA and CDR2 is FQGTGA. V was pared by 6 bases and J by 4 bases, with 2 bases of the junction left unmatched. The length of the CDR3 is 14 residues. CDR3: CASRLAGLTGELFF. DNA for the CDR3: TGTGCCAGCAGACTAGCGGGACTCACCGGGGAGCTGTTTTTT.

This clonotype was seen just once. This chain links TRBV7-6 with TRBJ2-3, with D possibly being TRBD2 (6 bases). The V gene lost 2 bases and the J gene lost 0 bases, with 9 bases spanning the gap. This CDR3 is 15 amino acids long. Germline CDR1 SGHVS, CDR2 FNYEAQ. The CDR3 coding sequence is TGTGCCAGCAGCTTAACTCGGGGGAGCACAGATACGCAGTATTTT. It translates to CASSLTRGSTDTQYF.

J is TRBJ1-5 and V is TRBV7-2; D unresolved. CDR3 length: 15 residues. Trimming left V 2 bases short and J 14 bases short, with 22 bases between. The germline gives CDR1 SGHTA, CDR2 FQGNSA. CDR3 sequence (DNA): TGTGCCAGCAGCTTAACCCCACTAGCGGGAGCCTACGAGCATTTT. Encoded protein: CASSLTPLAGAYEHF.

This clonotype was observed at least ten times. V usage is TRBV10-3 and J usage is TRBJ1-6; 8 positions agree with TRBD1. Unmatched junction bases numbered 12, after V lost 6 bases and J lost 8 bases. CDR3 length: 16 residues. Per the germline V gene, CDR1 is ENHRY and CDR2 is SYGVKD. Here the CDR3 reads CAISPGTGKKDSPLHF. The CDR3 DNA is TGTGCCATCAGCCCCGGGACAGGAAAAAAAGATTCACCCCTCCACTTT.

This clonotype occurred many times. The rearrangement joins TRBV2 to TRBJ2-7; 8 bases align to TRBD1. The CDR3 is 13 residues long. Trimming cost V 7 bases and J 5 bases; bases outside gene matches: 7. CDR1 and CDR2 (germline): SNHLY, FYNNEI. The CDR3 reads CASTGGPLDEQYF. In DNA, the CDR3 is TGTGCCAGCACAGGGGGCCCACTTGACGAGCAGTACTTC.

This chain joins TRBV25-1 and TRBJ2-5; D is uncertain. Trimming shortened V by 6 bases and J by 1 base, and 6 bases separated the two germline ends. This CDR3 region has 12 residues. Germline V lookup: CDR1 MGHDK, CDR2 SYGVNS. CDR3 sequence reads: CASRQSQETQYF. Here the CDR3 DNA reads TGTGCCAGCAGACAGTCCCAAGAGACCCAGTACTTC.